These T cell receptor beta chains were read from a single sample in a study of T cell changes during pregnancy in multiple sclerosis. Some clones are missing from TCRdb's copy, which holds only in-frame ones; the method was immunoSEQ multiplex PCR. The table includes some 38,000 clones, around nine tenths detected once. The specimen comprised CD4+ T cells from peripheral blood mononuclear cells, sampled in the second trimester of pregnancy. Receptor source: a female donor in good health, enrolled as a control in a pregnancy study. The CDR3 runs from the conserved cysteine through the conserved F or W. The D gene is left open where the match is weak. A row's size may be missing; if present it is once, few, many or a size class.

-,-,TRBV2,TRBJ1-4,CASSTRDTRDF,TGTGCCAGCAGTACACGGGACACCCGGGATTTT
-,-,TRBV6-1,TRBJ1-2,CASTGFHIYGYTF,TGTGCCAGCACAGGTTTCCACATCTATGGCTACACCTTC
-,-,TRBV7-2,TRBJ1-1,CASSPKGQAPEAFF,TGTGCCAGCAGCCCCAAGGGGCAGGCCCCTGAAGCTTTCTTT
TRBD1,-,TRBV10-3,TRBJ1-1,CAIRPSTGGTEAFF,TGTGCCATCAGGCCCTCTACAGGGGGCACTGAAGCTTTCTTT
-,-,TRBV5-6,TRBJ1-5,CASSLGTANQPQHF,TGTGCCAGCAGCTTGGGGACAGCGAATCAGCCCCAGCATTTT
-,-,TRBV7-2,TRBJ1-2,CASSLLAQPNYGYTF,TGTGCCAGCAGCCTTCTGGCACAGCCAAACTATGGCTACACCTTC
-,-,TRBV7-9,TRBJ1-1,CASSLKGGTEAFF,TGTGCCAGCAGCTTAAAAGGAGGGACTGAAGCTTTCTTT
TRBD1,-,TRBV5-1,TRBJ2-2,CASSPTGEIGELFF,TGCGCCAGCAGCCCCACAGGGGAAATCGGGGAGCTGTTTTTT
-,-,TRBV18,TRBJ2-5,CASSPRELKETQYF,TGTGCCAGCTCACCACGAGAGCTCAAAGAGACCCAGTACTTC
TRBD1,-,TRBV6-1,TRBJ1-1,CASSGQGSPPEAFF,TGTGCCAGCAGTGGACAGGGCTCTCCTCCTGAAGCTTTCTTT
-,-,TRBV7-2,TRBJ2-7,CASSPRGGIGYEQYF,TGTGCCAGCAGCCCCAGGGGAGGGATAGGCTACGAGCAGTACTTC
-,-,TRBV4-3,TRBJ2-1,CASSQVIGQRVYNEQFF,TGCGCCAGCAGCCAAGTGATAGGGCAGCGGGTTTACAATGAGCAGTTCTTC
-,-,TRBV19,TRBJ2-1,CASRRVGFDEQFF,TGTGCCAGTAGGAGGGTGGGTTTCGATGAGCAGTTCTTC
TRBD2,-,TRBV10-3,TRBJ2-1,CAIGGLARGEQFF,TGTGCCATCGGGGGACTAGCAAGGGGTGAGCAGTTCTTC
-,-,TRBV9,TRBJ2-5,CASSVGRGRQETQYF,TGTGCCAGCAGCGTTGGCAGGGGCCGCCAAGAGACCCAGTACTTC
-,-,TRBV30,TRBJ1-4,CAWSSRPSNEKLFF,TGTGCCTGGAGTAGCAGGCCTTCTAATGAAAAACTGTTTTTT
-,-,TRBV6-1,TRBJ1-3,CASSEALLTGAVIYF,TGTGCCAGCAGTGAAGCCCTCCTCACTGGGGCAGTCATATATTTT
TRBD1,few,TRBV30,TRBJ1-1,CAWSYTGAEAFF,TGTGCCTGGAGTTACACAGGGGCTGAAGCTTTCTTT